The 13 T cell receptor beta chains in this list originate from one sample, sequenced in a study of T cells in Graves' hyperthyroidism and ophthalmopathy. TCR beta CDR3 sequences were amplified from RNA transcripts. HTBI primers drove first-round RT-PCR of the TCR CDR3. Each CDR3 protein gets one entry after TCRdb re-called the multiplex PCR reads with MiXCR. The sample includes approximately 210,000 distinct CDR3 sequences, approximately 17% of them seen just once. Sequencing was carried out using blood. Receptors were obtained from a man between 45 and 60 years old with Graves' hyperthyroidism.

This clonotype was seen at least ten times. The genes are TRBV6-1 and TRBJ2-3; 8 nucleotides align to TRBD1. CDR3 length equals 16 residues. V was pared by 7 bases and J by 5 bases, with 14 bases of the junction left unmatched. The germline V gene has CDR1 MNHNS and CDR2 SASEGT. The CDR3: CASNAASGGGIDTQYF. The CDR3 bases are TGTGCCAGCAACGCCGCGTCAGGGGGCGGAATAGATACGCAGTATTTT.

This clonotype has at least ten counts. This rearrangement joins TRBV30 to TRBJ1-2; 7 nucleotides line up with TRBD1. From germline, CDR1 is GTSNPN and CDR2 SVGIG (reference sequence). V lost 2 bases and J lost 7; bases outside the gene matches: 1. The length of the CDR3 is 11 residues. CDR3 in DNA: TGTGCCTGGAGTAACAGGGGTGGCTACACCTTC. The encoded protein is CAWSNRGGYTF. The full variable domain, completed using reference TRBV30 and TRBJ1-2, is SQTIHQWPATLVQPVGSPLSLECTVEGTSNPNLYWYRQAAGRGLQLLFYSVGIGQISSEVPQNLSASRPQDRQFILSSKKLLLSDSGFYLCAWSNRGGYTFGSGTRLTVV.

This clonotype was seen ten or more times. The chain has TRBV20-1 and TRBJ2-7, with 10 bases lining up with TRBD1. The V and J ends lost 7 bases and 5 bases, in that order; junction bases with no gene match: 8. This CDR3 has 13 amino acids. Germline V gives CDR1 DFQATT, CDR2 SNEGSKA (reference sequence). CDR3 nucleotides: TGCAGTGGCCGGGACAGGGGCCCAGACGAGCAGTACTTC. Amino acids: CSGRDRGPDEQYF.

V and J are TRBV24-1 and TRBJ2-2; possibly TRBD2 for D (7 bases). V was pared by 3 bases and J by 6 bases, with 19 bases between. This CDR3 spans 17 amino acids. CDR1 KGHDR and CDR2 SFDVKD come from the germline V gene. The CDR3 sequence is CATSDGGASPCAGELFF. The CDR3 nucleotides read TGTGCCACCAGTGATGGGGGGGCAAGTCCCTGCGCCGGGGAGCTGTTTTTT.

This clonotype occurred a few times. The chain carries TRBV9 and TRBJ2-5; 7 nucleotides align to TRBD1. The CDR3 has 14 amino acids. The J segment lost 5 bases and the V segment lost 0 bases, leaving 4 bases of the junction unmatched. CDR1 SGDLS and CDR2 YYNGEE come from the germline V gene. The CDR3 bases are TGTGCCAGCAGCGTAGGACAGGGAACGGAGACCCAGTACTTC. Amino acids: CASSVGQGTETQYF. Combining the CDR3 with reference TRBV9 and TRBJ2-5 gives the whole variable domain DSGVTQTPKHLITATGQRVTLRCSPRSGDLSVYWYQQSLDQGLQFLIQYYNGEERAKGNILERFSAQQFPDLHSELNLSSLELGDSALYFCASSVGQGTETQYFGPGTRLLVL.

This clonotype has more than one count but fewer than ten. The chain employs TRBV28 and TRBJ1-5; no firm D call. Germline CDR1 is MDHEN and CDR2 is SYDVKM. There are 13 residues in the CDR3. The germline V and J ends were trimmed by 2 bases and 4 bases, with 6 bases remaining between them. The CDR3 DNA is TGTGCCAGCAGTTTAAGACATAATCAGCCCCAGCATTTT. It specifies CASSLRHNQPQHF.

A word on this clonotype: One end of the junction is discordant with germline, which a read error may explain. This chain links TRBV5-8 with TRBJ2-5; D remains unclear. From germline, CDR1 is SGHTS and CDR2 YDEGEE. This CDR3 spans 14 amino acids. CDR3 residues: CASSLVLQEETQYF. CDR3 in DNA: TGCGCCAGCAGCTTGGTGTTGCAGGAAGAGACCCAGTACTTC.

The chain is built from TRBV6-2 or TRBV6-3 and TRBJ1-6; possible D gene TRBD1, 6 bases. Germline V gene sequence: CDR1 MNHEY, CDR2 SVGEGT. The length of the CDR3 is 14 residues. Trimming left V 7 bases short and J 4 bases short, with 11 bases between. Here the CDR3 DNA reads TGTGCCAGCAACTCAAGGGGGTATAATTCACCCCTCCACTTT. This gives the protein CASNSRGYNSPLHF.

This clonotype was found a few times. The rearrangement uses TRBV2 and TRBJ2-2, with 9 positions matching TRBD2. CDR1 is SNHLY and CDR2 is FYNNEI in the germline V gene. The ends lost 6 bases at V and 5 bases at J; junction bases unmatched: 4. This CDR3 has 14 residues. CDR3 in amino acids: CASRGLAGTGELFF. The CDR3 DNA sequence: TGTGCCAGCAGGGGACTAGCAGGGACCGGGGAGCTGTTTTTT.

The chain has TRBV2 and TRBJ2-1; the D gene is possibly TRBD1 (6 bases). CDR1 is SNHLY, CDR2 FYNNEI, per germline. V was shortened by 4 bases and J by 0 bases, with 10 bases between the two germline ends. The CDR3 consists of 15 residues. CDR3 bases: TGTGCCAGCAGTGCCCAGGGGTACTCCTACAATGAGCAGTTCTTC. Protein: CASSAQGYSYNEQFF.

This clonotype was recorded at least ten times. The V call is TRBV11-2, the J call TRBJ1-2, with TRBD1 identical over 7 bases. Germline values: CDR1 SGHAT, CDR2 FQNNGV. The ends lost 4 bases at V and 2 bases at J; junction bases unmatched: 4. The CDR3 loop spans 14 amino acids. The CDR3 DNA follows: TGTGCCAGCAGCTCAGGGGGAGGAAACTATGGCTACACCTTC. Protein product: CASSSGGGNYGYTF.

This clonotype has only a few counts. This chain joins TRBV12-3 or TRBV12-4 and TRBJ2-3; D is unresolved. The V and J ends lost 4 bases and 4 bases respectively, with 6 bases between them. The CDR3 extends over 12 amino acids. In DNA form, the CDR3 reads TGTGCCAGCAGTTCCGGACCAGATACGCAGTATTTT. This sequence encodes CASSSGPDTQYF.

This clonotype was counted many times. This sequence joins TRBV7-8 and TRBJ2-1; the D gene is possibly TRBD1 (5 bases). V gave up 1 base and J gave up 3 bases, with 13 bases separating them. Germline CDR1 and CDR2: SGHVS and FQNEAQ. This CDR3 is 16 amino acids long. The DNA of the CDR3 is TGTGCCAGCAGCTTAGAAATGCTTCAGGGCTACAATGAGCAGTTCTTC. Protein: CASSLEMLQGYNEQFF.